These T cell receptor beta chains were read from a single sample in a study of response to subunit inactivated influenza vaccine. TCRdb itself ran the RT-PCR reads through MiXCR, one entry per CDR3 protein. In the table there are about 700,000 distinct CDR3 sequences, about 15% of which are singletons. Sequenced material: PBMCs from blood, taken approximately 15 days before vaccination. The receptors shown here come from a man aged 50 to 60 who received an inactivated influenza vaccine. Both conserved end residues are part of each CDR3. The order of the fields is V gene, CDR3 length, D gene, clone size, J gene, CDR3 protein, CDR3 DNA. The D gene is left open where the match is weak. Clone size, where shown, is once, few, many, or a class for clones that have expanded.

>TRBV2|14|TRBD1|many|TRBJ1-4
CASRGDSPNEKLFF
TGTGCCAGCAGGGGGGACAGCCCTAATGAAAAACTGTTTTTT
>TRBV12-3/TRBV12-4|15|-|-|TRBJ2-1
CASSLDQGRRGEQFF
TGTGCCAGCAGTTTAGACCAGGGACGTCGGGGTGAGCAGTTCTTC
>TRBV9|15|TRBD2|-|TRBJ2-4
CASSPPRGRVDIQYF
TGTGCCAGCAGCCCCCCCCGAGGGAGGGTAGACATTCAGTACTTC
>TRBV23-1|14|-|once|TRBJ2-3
CASQGLASTDTQYF
TGCGCCAGCCAGGGACTCGCTAGCACAGATACGCAGTATTTT
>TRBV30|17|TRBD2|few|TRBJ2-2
CAWSVRLAGMGTGELFF
TGTGCCTGGAGTGTACGGCTAGCGGGAATGGGTACCGGGGAGCTGTTTTTT
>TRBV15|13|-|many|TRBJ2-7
CATSRDRGYEQYF
TGTGCCACCAGCAGAGACAGGGGCTACGAGCAGTACTTC
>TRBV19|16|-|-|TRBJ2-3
CASSILFGHSTDTQYF
TGTGCCAGTAGTATACTCTTCGGACATAGCACAGATACGCAGTATTTT
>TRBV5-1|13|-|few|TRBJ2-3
CASSSMGTDTQYF
TGCGCCAGCAGCTCGATGGGCACAGATACGCAGTATTTT
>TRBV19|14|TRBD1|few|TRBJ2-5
CASSMGTGEETQYF
TGTGCCAGTAGTATGGGGACAGGTGAAGAGACCCAGTACTTC
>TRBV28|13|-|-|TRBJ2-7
CASSVRIEDEQYF
TGTGCCAGCAGCGTAAGGATTGAGGACGAGCAGTACTTC
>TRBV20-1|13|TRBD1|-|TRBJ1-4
CSAIGGPGEKLFF
TGCAGTGCTATAGGGGGCCCAGGCGAAAAACTGTTTTTT
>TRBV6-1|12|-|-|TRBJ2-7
CASSDPTEEQYF
TGTGCCAGCAGTGACCCGACAGAAGAGCAGTACTTC
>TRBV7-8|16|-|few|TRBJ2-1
CASSLVQGPVYNEQFF
TGTGCCAGCAGCTTAGTTCAGGGGCCGGTTTACAATGAGCAGTTCTTC